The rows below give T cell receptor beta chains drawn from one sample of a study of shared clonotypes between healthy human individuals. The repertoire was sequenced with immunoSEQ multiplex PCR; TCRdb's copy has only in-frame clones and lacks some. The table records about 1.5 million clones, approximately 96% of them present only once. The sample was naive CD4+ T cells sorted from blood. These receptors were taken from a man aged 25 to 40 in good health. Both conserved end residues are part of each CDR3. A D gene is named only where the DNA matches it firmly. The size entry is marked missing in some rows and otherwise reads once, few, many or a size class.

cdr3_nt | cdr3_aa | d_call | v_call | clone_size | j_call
TGCGCCAGCAGCCAAGTTTACAGGGGGCCCTCCTACGAGCAGTACTTC | CASSQVYRGPSYEQYF | TRBD1 | TRBV4-1 | . | TRBJ2-7
TGTGCCAGCAGCTTGACTAGTTCTTACGAGCAGTACTTC | CASSLTSSYEQYF | . | TRBV5-6 | . | TRBJ2-7
TGTGCCAGCTCACCGCAAGCAGAGACTAGCGGGAGGTTAGATACGCAGTATTTT | CASSPQAETSGRLDTQYF | TRBD2 | TRBV18 | . | TRBJ2-3
TGTGCCAGCAGCGTAGGAAGAATCTCCTACGAGCAGTACTTC | CASSVGRISYEQYF | . | TRBV9 | . | TRBJ2-7
TGTGCCAGCAGTACTCCCAGCCTTAATGAAAAACTGTTTTTT | CASSTPSLNEKLFF | . | TRBV28 | . | TRBJ1-4
TGTGCCAGCAGTTCCCAGACCTTCTATGGCTACACCTTC | CASSSQTFYGYTF | . | TRBV6-5 | . | TRBJ1-2
TGTGCCAGCAGCTCCATAACAACCAGGGGCTACGAGCAGTACTTC | CASSSITTRGYEQYF | . | TRBV11-2 | . | TRBJ2-7
TGTGCCATCAGTGGGCGGGGGGCTGAAGCTTTCTTT | CAISGRGAEAFF | . | TRBV10-3 | . | TRBJ1-1
TGTGCCAGCAGCTTGTGGTCGGGGACTGAAGCTTTCTTT | CASSLWSGTEAFF | . | TRBV5-4 | . | TRBJ1-1
TGTGCCAGCAGTGACTGGGCAGCTAACTATGGCTACACCTTC | CASSDWAANYGYTF | . | TRBV6-4 | few | TRBJ1-2
TGTGCCAGCTCACCACGGACAATGATAAGCTCTGGGGCCAACGTCCTGACTTTC | CASSPRTMISSGANVLTF | . | TRBV18 | . | TRBJ2-6
TGTGCCACCCTCACTCTAGCGGGAGGGACTTACGAGCAGTACTTC | CATLTLAGGTYEQYF | TRBD2 | TRBV27 | . | TRBJ2-7
TGTGCCAGCAGTTTAAACGGACAGGTAGTGAACTATGGCTACACCTTC | CASSLNGQVVNYGYTF | TRBD1 | TRBV27 | . | TRBJ1-2
TGCGCCAGCAGGGAGACAAACGTCTACGAGCAGTACTTC | CASRETNVYEQYF | . | TRBV10-1 | . | TRBJ2-7
TGCGCCAGCAGCTTGGCTTCGGTAGTCCTCACCTACGAGCAGTACTTC | CASSLASVVLTYEQYF | . | TRBV5-1 | . | TRBJ2-7
TGTGCCAGCAGCGTAGCAGGCGGGACAAGCACAGATACGCAGTATTTT | CASSVAGGTSTDTQYF | . | TRBV9 | . | TRBJ2-3
TGTGCCAGCAGTCCGACCCGGACCCTCACAGATACGCAGTATTTT | CASSPTRTLTDTQYF | . | TRBV5-5 | . | TRBJ2-3
TGCGCCAGCAGTCAGAAGGGGGTTCAAGAGACCCAGTACTTC | CASSQKGVQETQYF | . | TRBV23-1 | . | TRBJ2-5
TGTGCCAGCAGGGGGGGACAGGGTTTCGACGAGCAGTACTTC | CASRGGQGFDEQYF | TRBD1 | TRBV6-1 | . | TRBJ2-7
TGCGCCAGCAGCGGGACGGGACCAGGCCCCCGGGAGACCCAGTACTTC | CASSGTGPGPRETQYF | . | TRBV4-1 | . | TRBJ2-5
TGTGCCAGCAGTCTGGGGTGGGCTGGTTACGAGCAGTACTTC | CASSLGWAGYEQYF | . | TRBV27 | . | TRBJ2-7
TGCGCCAGCAGCCCTGGGCTGCGGGGTGAAGCTTTCTTT | CASSPGLRGEAFF | . | TRBV5-1 | . | TRBJ1-1
TGTGCCAGTAGTAATTCAGGGGGTAGGGATACCCAGTACTTC | CASSNSGGRDTQYF | TRBD1 | TRBV19 | . | TRBJ2-5
TGCGCCAGCAGCCAAGACGGGACAGGCCAAGAGACCCAGTACTTC | CASSQDGTGQETQYF | TRBD1 | TRBV4-1 | . | TRBJ2-5
TGTGCCAGTACCTATTGGAGTGGAAACACCATATATTTT | CASTYWSGNTIYF | . | TRBV19 | . | TRBJ1-3
TGTGCCAGCACTAACCCTCTAGGGGGGAATCAGCCCCAGCATTTT | CASTNPLGGNQPQHF | . | TRBV6-1 | . | TRBJ1-5
TGTGCCAGCAGTCCCGGGACAGCGGACACCGGGGAGCTGTTTTTT | CASSPGTADTGELFF | TRBD1 | TRBV28 | . | TRBJ2-2
TGTGCCAGCTCACCACCAGCAGGGTCGACCCAGTACTTC | CASSPPAGSTQYF | . | TRBV18 | . | TRBJ2-5
TGTGCCAGCTCACCAGCGGCCGTCGGCGGGGAGACCCAGTACTTC | CASSPAAVGGETQYF | . | TRBV18 | . | TRBJ2-5